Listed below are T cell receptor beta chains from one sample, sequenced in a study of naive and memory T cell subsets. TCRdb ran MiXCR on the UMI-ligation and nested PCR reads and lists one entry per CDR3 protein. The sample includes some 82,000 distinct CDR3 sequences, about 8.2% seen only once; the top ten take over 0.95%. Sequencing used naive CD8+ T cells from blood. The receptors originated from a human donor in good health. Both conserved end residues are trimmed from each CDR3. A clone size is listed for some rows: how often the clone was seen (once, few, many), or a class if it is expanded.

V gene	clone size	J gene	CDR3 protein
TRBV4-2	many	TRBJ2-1	ASSSRVNNEQF
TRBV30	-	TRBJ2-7	AWSPTGIFSEQY
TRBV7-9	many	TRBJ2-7	ASSLRDEQY
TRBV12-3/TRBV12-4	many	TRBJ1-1	ASSLTGLNTEAF
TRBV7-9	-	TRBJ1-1	ASSLFGGRMNTEAF
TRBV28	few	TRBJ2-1	ASSPSLAGVGNEQF
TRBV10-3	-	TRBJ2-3	AISPLTSGRREEGDTQY
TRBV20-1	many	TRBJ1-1	SARGTGWNEAF
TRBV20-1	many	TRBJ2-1	SARGWGGSYEQF
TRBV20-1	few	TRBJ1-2	SARDQTVNYGYT
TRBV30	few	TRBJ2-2	AWSDTGLGELF
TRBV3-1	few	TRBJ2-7	ASSQSLMLADYEQY
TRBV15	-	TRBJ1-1	ATSRDVGYREAF
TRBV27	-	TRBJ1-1	ASSLLSGTGDFGLNTEAF
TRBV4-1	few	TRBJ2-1	ASSQNRDSPYNEQF
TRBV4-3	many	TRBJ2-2	ASSQDVREDYTGELF
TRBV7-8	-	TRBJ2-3	ASSLTGTVADTQY
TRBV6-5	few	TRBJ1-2	ASSATENYGYT
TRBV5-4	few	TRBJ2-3	ASSLWAGGTDTQY
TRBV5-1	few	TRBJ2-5	ASSLNVAGKETQY
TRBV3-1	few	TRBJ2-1	ASSRLAGEKAESSYNEQF
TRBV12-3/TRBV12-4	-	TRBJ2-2	ASSLGLAGGPSHTGELF
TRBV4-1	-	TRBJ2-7	ASSQAQGQEQY
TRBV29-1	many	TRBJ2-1	SVPIPTEQF
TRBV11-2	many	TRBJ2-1	ASSLNRPLNEQF
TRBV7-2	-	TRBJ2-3	ASSAWGGGRVTDTQY
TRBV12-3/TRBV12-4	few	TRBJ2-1	ASSAIGSYNEQF
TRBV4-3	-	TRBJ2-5	ASSPGLAEQETQY
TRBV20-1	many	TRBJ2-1	SARVREYYNEQF
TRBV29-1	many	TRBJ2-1	SVWGGRADISHEQF
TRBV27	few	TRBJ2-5	TSSYNILTSGHQETQY
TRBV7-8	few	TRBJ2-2	ASSLLDTGELF
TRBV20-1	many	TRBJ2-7	SARALGYGMQY
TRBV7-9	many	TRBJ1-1	ASGQGNTEAF
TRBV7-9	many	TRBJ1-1	ASSTPGGTEAF
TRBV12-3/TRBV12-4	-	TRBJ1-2	ASSPLIYGYT
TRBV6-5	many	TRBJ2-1	ASSSSGSSYNEQF
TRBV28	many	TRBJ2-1	ASSLSSEQF
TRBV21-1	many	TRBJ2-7	ASSKPRDSTYEQY
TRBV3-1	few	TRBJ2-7	ASSSQGAHYEQY
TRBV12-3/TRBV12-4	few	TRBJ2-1	ASSFSGMGNEQF
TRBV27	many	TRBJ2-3	ASGTGVGGTDTQY
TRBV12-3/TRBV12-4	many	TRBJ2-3	ASSFPPRDTDTQY
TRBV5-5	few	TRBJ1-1	ASSLWTGPTEAF
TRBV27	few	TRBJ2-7	ASSLAGRSSYEQY
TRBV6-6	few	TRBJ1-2	ASSYLRKGGFDYGYT
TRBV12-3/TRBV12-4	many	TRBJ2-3	ASSLILEGDTQY
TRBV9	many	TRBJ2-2	ASSVAGLAGSGELF
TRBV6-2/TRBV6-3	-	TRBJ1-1	ASTLAGSNTEAF
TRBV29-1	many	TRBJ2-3	SVEWASGTILGDTQY
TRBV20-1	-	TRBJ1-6	SARPGQYNSPLH
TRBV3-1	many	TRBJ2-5	ASSHETWARQETQY